This TCR beta chain was sequenced in a study of vaccination effects on CD4 cells after COVID-19. Points on this clone: Its cognate antigen is unknown.

The protocol was immunoSEQ multiplex PCR, while the TCRdb copy is restricted to in-frame clones and leaves out a portion. The sample has approximately 33,000 clones, about two thirds seen once. Trimming removed 5 bases at V and 1 base at J, with 17 bases between. CDR1 and CDR2 (germline): SGHAT, FQNNGV. The CDR3 runs to 16 residues. After expansion with viral peptide pools in the ViraFEST assay, antigen-specific CD4+ T cells were sequenced. Subsequent to a culture period of nine to ten days, CD4+ T cells were isolated. This individual tested PCR-positive for SARS-CoV-2 infection between March and December 2020.

The receptor comes from a human donor who had a prior SARS-CoV-2 infection. The chain links TRBV11-2 to TRBJ1-2; D might be TRBD1 (5 bases). The source was CD4+ T cells from PBMCs cultured with HCoV-NL63 spike peptides, collected before COVID-19 vaccination. Here the CDR3 DNA reads TGTGCCAGCAGCGAAGCAGGTGTGGGGGTTAACTATGGCTACACCTTC. It is translated as CASSEAGVGVNYGYTF.